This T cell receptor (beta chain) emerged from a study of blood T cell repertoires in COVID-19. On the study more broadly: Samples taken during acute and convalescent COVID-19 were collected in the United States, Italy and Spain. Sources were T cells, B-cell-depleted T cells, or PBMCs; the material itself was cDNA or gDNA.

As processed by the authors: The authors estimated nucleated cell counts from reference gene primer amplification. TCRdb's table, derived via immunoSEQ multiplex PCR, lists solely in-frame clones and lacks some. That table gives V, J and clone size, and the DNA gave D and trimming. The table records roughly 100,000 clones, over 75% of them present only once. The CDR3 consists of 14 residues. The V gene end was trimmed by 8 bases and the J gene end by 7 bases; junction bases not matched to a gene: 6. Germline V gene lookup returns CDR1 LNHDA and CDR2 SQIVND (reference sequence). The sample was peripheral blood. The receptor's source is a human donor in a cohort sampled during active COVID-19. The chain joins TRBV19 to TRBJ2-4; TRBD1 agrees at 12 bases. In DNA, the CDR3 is TGTGCCAGTTTACCGGGACAGGGGGCTAACATTCAGTACTTC. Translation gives CASLPGQGANIQYF.